This T cell receptor beta chain was identified in a study of blood T cells in healthy people across ages. The germline V gene encodes CDR1 SGHTA and CDR2 FQGTGA. The CDR3 has 17 residues. J gave up 10 bases and V 5 bases, and 16 bases lay outside the gene matches. A second PCR of about 6 to 11 cycles used a sample-barcoded 5' primer and a J-beta primer mix. In TCRdb, the 5' RACE reads were re-called with MiXCR into one record per CDR3 protein. This sample has about 750,000 distinct CDR3 sequences; about 53% occur once, and the top ten carry approximately 40%. The TCR was taken from an elderly man in good health. The chain has TRBV7-3 and TRBJ2-1, with 11 positions matching TRBD2. Sequencing used blood. The CDR3 DNA is TGTGCCAGCAGCCCAATCGACCGTAGCGGGAGGGCCCAGGAGCAGTTCTTC. It is translated as CASSPIDRSGRAQEQFF.